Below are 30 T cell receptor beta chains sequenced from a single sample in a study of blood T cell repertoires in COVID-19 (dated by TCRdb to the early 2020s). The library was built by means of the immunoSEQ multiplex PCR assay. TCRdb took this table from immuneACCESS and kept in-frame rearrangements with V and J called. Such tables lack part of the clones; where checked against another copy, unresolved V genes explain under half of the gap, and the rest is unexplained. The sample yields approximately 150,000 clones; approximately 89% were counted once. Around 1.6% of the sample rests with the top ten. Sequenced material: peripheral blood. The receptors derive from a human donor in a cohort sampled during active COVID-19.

CDR3 amino acids: CASSDRTGNSPLHF. CDR3 bases: TGTGCCAGCAGTGATAGGACAGGCAATTCACCCCTCCACTTT. The V call is TRBV6-1, the J call TRBJ1-6; TRBD1 matches 7 bases. Germline V gene sequence: CDR1 MNHNS, CDR2 SASEGT. J gave up 7 bases and V 3 bases, and 3 bases lay outside the gene matches. The CDR3 loop spans 14 amino acids.

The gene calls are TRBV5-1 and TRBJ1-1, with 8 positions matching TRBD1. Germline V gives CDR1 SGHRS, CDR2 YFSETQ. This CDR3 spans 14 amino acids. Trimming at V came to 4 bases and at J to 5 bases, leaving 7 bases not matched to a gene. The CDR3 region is CASSLQGADTEAFF. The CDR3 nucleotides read TGCGCCAGCAGCCTGCAGGGGGCGGATACTGAAGCTTTCTTT.

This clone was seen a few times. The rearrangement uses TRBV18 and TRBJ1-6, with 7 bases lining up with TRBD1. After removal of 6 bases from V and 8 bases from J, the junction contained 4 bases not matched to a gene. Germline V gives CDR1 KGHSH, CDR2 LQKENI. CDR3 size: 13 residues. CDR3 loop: CASSPDRDSPLHF. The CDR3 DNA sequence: TGTGCCAGCTCGCCCGACAGGGATTCACCCCTCCACTTT.

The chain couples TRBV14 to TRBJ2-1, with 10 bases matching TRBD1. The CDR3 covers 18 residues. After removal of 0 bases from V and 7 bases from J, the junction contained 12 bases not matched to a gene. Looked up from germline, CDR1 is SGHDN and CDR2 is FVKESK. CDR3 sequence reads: CASSQDWGGQGKSNEQFF. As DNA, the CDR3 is TGTGCCAGCAGCCAAGATTGGGGGGGACAGGGGAAGAGTAATGAGCAGTTCTTC.

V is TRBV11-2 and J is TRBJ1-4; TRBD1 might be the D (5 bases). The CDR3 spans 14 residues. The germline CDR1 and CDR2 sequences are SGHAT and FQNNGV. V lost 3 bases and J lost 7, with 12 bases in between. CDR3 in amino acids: CASSFRVGAEKLFF. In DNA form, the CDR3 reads TGTGCCAGCAGCTTTCGTGTAGGGGCTGAAAAACTGTTTTTT.

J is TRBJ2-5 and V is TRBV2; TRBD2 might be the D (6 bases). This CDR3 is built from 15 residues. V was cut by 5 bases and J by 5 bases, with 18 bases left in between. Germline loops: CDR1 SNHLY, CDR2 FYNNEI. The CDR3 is CASSPLGGRQETQYF. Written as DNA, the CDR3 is TGTGCCAGCAGTCCCCTGGGAGGACGACAGGAGACCCAGTACTTC.

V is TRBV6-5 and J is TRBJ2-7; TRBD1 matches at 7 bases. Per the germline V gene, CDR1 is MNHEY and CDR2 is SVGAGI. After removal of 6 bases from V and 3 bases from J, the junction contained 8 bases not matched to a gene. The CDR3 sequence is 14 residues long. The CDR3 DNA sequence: TGTGCCAGCAGACACCCGGACAGGCGCTACGAGCAGTACTTC. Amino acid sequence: CASRHPDRRYEQYF.

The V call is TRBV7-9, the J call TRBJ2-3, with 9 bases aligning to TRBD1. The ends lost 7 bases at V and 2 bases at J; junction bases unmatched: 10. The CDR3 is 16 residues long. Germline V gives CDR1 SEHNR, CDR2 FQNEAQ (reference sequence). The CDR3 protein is CASTQGTGPNTDTQYF. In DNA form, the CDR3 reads TGTGCCAGCACCCAAGGGACAGGGCCTAACACAGATACGCAGTATTTT.

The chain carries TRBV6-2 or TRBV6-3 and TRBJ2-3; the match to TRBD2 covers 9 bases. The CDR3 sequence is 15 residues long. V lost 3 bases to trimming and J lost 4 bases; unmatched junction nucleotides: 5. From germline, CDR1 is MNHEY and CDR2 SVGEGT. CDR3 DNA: TGTGCCAGCAGTTATAGACTAGCGGCCTCAGATACGCAGTATTTT. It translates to CASSYRLAASDTQYF.

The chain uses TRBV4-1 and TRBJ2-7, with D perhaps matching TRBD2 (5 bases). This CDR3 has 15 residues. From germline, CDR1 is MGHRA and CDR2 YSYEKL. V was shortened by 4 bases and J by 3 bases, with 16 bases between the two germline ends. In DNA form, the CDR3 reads TGCGCCAGCAGCCCCTTGCAAACGGGAAGCTACGAGCAGTACTTC. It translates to CASSPLQTGSYEQYF.

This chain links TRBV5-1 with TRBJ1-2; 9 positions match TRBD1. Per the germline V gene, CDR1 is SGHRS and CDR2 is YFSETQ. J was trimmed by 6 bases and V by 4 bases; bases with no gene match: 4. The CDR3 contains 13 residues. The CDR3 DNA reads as TGCGCCAGCAGCCAGGGACAGGGAGATGGCTACACCTTC. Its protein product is CASSQGQGDGYTF.

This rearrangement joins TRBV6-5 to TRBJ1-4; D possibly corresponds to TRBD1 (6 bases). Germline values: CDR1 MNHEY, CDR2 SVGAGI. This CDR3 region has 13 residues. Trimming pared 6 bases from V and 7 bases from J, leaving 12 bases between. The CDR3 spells CASSRTVPEKLFF. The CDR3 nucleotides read TGTGCCAGCAGCAGGACAGTCCCTGAAAAACTGTTTTTT.

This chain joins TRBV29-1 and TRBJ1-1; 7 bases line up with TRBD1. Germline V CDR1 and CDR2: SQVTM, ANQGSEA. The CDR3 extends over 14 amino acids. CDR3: CRLLGKGADTEAFF. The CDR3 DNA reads TGCAGGCTGTTGGGTAAGGGGGCCGACACTGAAGCTTTCTTT.

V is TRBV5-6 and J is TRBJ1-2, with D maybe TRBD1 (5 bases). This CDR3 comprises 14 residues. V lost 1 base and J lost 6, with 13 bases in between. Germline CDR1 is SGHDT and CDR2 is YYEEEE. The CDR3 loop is CASSLLAGKNGYTF. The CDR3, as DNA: TGTGCCAGCAGCTTGTTGGCAGGGAAAAATGGCTACACCTTC.

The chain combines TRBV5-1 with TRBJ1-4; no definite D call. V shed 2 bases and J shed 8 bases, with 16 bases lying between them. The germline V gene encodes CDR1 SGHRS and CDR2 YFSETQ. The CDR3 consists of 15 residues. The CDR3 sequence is CASSLMTHLEEKLFF. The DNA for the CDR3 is TGCGCCAGCAGCTTAATGACTCATCTGGAGGAAAAACTGTTTTTT.

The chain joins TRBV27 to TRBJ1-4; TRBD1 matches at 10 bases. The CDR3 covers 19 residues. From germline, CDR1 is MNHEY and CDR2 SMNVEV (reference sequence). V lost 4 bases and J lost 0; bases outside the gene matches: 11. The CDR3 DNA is TGTGCCAGCAGTTCGCGCCGGGACAGGGGAGGGCCAACTAATGAAAAACTGTTTTTT. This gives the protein CASSSRRDRGGPTNEKLFF.

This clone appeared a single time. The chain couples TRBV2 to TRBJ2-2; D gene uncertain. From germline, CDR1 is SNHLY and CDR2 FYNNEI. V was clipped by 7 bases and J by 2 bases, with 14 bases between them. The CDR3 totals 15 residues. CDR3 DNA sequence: TGTGCCAGCAAGTCTGGGCAGATAAACACCGGGGAGCTGTTTTTT. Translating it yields CASKSGQINTGELFF.

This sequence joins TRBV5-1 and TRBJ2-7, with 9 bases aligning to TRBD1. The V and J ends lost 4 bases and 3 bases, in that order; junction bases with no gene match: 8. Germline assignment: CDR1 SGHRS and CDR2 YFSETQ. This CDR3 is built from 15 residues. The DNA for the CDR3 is TGCGCCAGCAGCCGCCGGACAGGGGAGGGCTACGAGCAGTACTTC. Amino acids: CASSRRTGEGYEQYF.

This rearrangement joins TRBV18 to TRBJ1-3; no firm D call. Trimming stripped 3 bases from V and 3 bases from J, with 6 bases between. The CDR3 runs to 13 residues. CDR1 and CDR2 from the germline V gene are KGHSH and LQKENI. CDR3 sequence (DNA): TGTGCCAGCTCACCTCGGAGTGGAAACACCATATATTTT. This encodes CASSPRSGNTIYF.

The CDR3 loop reads CASSQASRTGTYEQYF. The CDR3 bases are TGCGCCAGCAGCCAAGCCTCTAGGACAGGGACCTACGAGCAGTACTTC. This sequence joins TRBV4-1 and TRBJ2-7; 8 bases agree with TRBD1. From germline, CDR1 is MGHRA and CDR2 YSYEKL. V shed 1 base, J shed 2 bases, and the junction held 7 bases outside the gene matches. The CDR3 runs 16 residues.

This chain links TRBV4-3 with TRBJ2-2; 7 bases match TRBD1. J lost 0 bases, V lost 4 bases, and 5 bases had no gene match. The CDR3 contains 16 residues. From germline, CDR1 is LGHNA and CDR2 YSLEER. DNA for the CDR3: TGCGCCAGCAGCCGAGACAGGGCAACGAACACCGGGGAGCTGTTTTTT. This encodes CASSRDRATNTGELFF.

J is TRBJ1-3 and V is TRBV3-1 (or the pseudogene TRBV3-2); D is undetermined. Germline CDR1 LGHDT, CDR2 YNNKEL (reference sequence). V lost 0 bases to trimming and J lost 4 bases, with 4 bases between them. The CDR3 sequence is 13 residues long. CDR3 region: CASSQDPGNTIYF. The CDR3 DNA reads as TGTGCCAGCAGCCAAGATCCGGGAAACACCATATATTTT.

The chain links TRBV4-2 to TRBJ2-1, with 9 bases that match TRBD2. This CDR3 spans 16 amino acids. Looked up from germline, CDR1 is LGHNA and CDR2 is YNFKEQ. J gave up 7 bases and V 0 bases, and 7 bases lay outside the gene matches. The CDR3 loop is CASSQDRRGGVNEQFF. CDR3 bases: TGTGCCAGCAGCCAAGATCGGCGGGGGGGCGTGAATGAGCAGTTCTTC.

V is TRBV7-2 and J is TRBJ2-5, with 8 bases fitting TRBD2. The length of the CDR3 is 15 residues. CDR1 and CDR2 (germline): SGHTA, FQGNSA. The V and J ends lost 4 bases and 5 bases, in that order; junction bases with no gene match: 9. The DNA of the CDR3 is TGTGCCAGCAGCTCCACCGGGGGGGCCGGGGAGACCCAGTACTTC. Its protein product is CASSSTGGAGETQYF.

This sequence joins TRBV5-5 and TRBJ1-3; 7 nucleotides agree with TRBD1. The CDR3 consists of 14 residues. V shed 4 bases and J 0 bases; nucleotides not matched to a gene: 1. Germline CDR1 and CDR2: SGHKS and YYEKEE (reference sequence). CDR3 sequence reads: CASSGTVSGNTIYF. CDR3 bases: TGTGCCAGCAGCGGGACAGTCTCTGGAAACACCATATATTTT.

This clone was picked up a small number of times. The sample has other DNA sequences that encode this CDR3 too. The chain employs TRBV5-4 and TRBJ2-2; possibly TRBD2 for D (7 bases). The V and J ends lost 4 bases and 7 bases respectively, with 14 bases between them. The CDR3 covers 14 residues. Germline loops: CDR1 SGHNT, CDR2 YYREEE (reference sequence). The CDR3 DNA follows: TGTGCCAGCAGCCCCGGACTAGGGGGCGGGGAGCTGTTTTTT. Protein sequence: CASSPGLGGGELFF.

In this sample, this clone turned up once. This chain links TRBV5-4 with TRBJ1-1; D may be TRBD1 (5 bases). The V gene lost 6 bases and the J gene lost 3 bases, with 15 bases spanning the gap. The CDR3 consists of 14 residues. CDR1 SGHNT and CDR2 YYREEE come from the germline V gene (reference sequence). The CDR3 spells CASIPAGGYTEAFF. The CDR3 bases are TGTGCCAGCATCCCAGCCGGGGGGTACACTGAAGCTTTCTTT.

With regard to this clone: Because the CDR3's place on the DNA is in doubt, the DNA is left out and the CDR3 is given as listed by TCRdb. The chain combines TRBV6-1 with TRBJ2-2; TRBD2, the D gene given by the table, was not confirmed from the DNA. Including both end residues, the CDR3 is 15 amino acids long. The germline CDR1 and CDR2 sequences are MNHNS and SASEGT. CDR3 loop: CASSEPSGVPGSCFF.

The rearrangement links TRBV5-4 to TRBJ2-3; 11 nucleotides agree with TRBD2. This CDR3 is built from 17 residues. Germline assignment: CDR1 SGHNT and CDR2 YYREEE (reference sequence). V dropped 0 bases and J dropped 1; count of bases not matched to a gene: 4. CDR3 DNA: TGTGCCAGCAGCTTGGCCGCGACTAGCGGGGGCACAGATACGCAGTATTTT. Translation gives CASSLAATSGGTDTQYF.

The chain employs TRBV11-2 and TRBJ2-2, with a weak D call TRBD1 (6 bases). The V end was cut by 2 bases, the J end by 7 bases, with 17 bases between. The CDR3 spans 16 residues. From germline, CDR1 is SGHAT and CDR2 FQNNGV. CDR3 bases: TGTGCCAGCAGCTTATTTAGCGCTGGGGGCGTCGGGGAGCTGTTTTTT. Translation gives CASSLFSAGGVGELFF.